This T cell receptor (beta chain) was captured by sequencing in a study of T cell responses to AZD1222 COVID-19 vaccine (dated by TCRdb to about 2021). As for the study more broadly: A total of 230 to 250 trial participants underwent TCR sequencing, of whom approximately 210 received two doses of AZD1222 and about 25 received two doses of the MenACWY control vaccine. Enrollment into the trials was organized by age into subgroups of 18-55, 56-69 and 70-plus years, and those subgroups contained roughly 150, 30 and 60 TCR-sequenced participants, respectively.

Study-level results and caveats: Reportedly, close to half of the unique spike-specific TCRs recognized epitopes lying outside the regions that are mutated in the B.1.351 and B.1.1.7 variants. Conclusions about previously exposed vaccinees are limited, since just 5 to 7 AZD1222 recipients were seropositive for SARS-CoV-2 at baseline. CD4 TCRs associated with the vaccine covered the entire spike protein, and the dominant responses were in regions 160-218 and 743-854. The 56-69-year group was small, and its depth increase did not reach significance, likely because of low power. Because no samples from the day 14 peak response were available, repertoires could be characterized only after the peak T cell response. Most participants were white British and females outnumbered males, and the authors suggested that clonal diversity may have been underestimated. A significant rise in spike-specific TCR breadth and depth was observed after two AZD1222 doses relative to day 0 and relative to MenACWY recipients.

The time point label for this specimen denotes: baseline before first vaccination. The treatment or condition label, read with the paper, signifies: meningococcal conjugate vaccine given as trial control. Samples from vaccinated people were obtained from the UK trials COV001 and COV002, which included a single-blind randomized controlled phase 2/3 trial of AZD1222 (ChAdOx1 nCoV-19) in healthy adults. Trial participant PBMC samples were collected at day 0 and day 28 after the second dose for TCRbeta chain sequencing. A word on this clone: Its antigen remains undetermined. No much larger clone exists at a distance of one base, and base qualities are not known.

Trimming takes 1 base off V and 7 bases off J; junction bases not matched to a gene: 5. Per the germline V gene, KGHSH is the CDR1 and LQKENI is the CDR2. The CDR3 runs 15 residues from the cysteine to the phenylalanine. Only the CDR3 DNA is retained, 45 bases long and in frame from the first base. The CDR3 regions of human TCRbeta chains were subjected to immunosequencing. Processing in the source paper ran as follows. Repertoire TCRs were matched against a reference library of SARS-CoV-2-specific TCRs generated with the MIRA antigen-specificity platform. Breadth was defined as the fraction of unique TCRs that were SARS-CoV-2-associated, and depth was defined as the fraction of total T cells that were SARS-CoV-2-associated. Using the MIRA data, each spike-specific TCR was assigned both to the spike region to which the TCR was reactive and to a CD4 or CD8 class. Log10-transformed breadth and depth values were compared by one-way ANOVA with Sidak's multiple comparisons tests. The table comes from immuneACCESS by way of TCRdb, which keeps in-frame sequences with V and J called. Part of the clones is missing from these tables; in studies checked, under half for an unresolved V gene and the rest for unknown reasons. That table furnishes V, J and clone size, whereas the DNA furnished D and trimming. The sample table lists tens of thousands of clones, around nine tenths of them with a count of one. The top ten hold around 5.2% of the sample.

The chain links TRBV18 with TRBJ1-5; 9 middle bases align to TRBD1. This receptor was identified in an adult in good health. The sequencing here drew on peripheral blood, taken on day 0 of MenACWY control vaccination. The CDR3 protein is CASSPRGQGNQPQHF. The sequenced DNA: TGTGCCAGCTCACCACGGGGACAGGGAAACCAGCCCCAGCATTTT. This CDR3, with the reference TRBV18 and TRBJ1-5 proteins standing in past its ends, gives the full variable domain NAGVMQNPRHLVRRRGQEARLRCSPMKGHSHVYWYRQLPEEGLKFMVYLQKENIIDESGMPKERFSAEFPKEGPSILRIQQVVRGDSAAYFCASSPRGQGNQPQHFGDGTRLSIL.